This TCR beta chain was retrieved from a study of cytomegalovirus exposure and HLA in healthy donors. Sequencing was performed with immunoSEQ multiplex PCR; in TCRdb, only in-frame clones are kept and a portion is missing. Of under 110,000 clones in the sample, 88% were seen once. For this clone: Its target is unknown.

Regarding the study as a whole: One later analysis, an examination of the 120 or so validation repertoires, found that first-cohort TCR clusters tended to co-occur in them.

The CDR3 consists of 16 residues. The germline gives CDR1 MDHEN, CDR2 SYDVKM. The V gene end was trimmed by 4 bases and the J gene end by 3 bases; junction bases not matched to a gene: 12. The donors belonged to the roughly 120-subject validation cohort, separate from the approximately 700-subject first cohort. This sequence was found in a young woman in good health and CMV-seropositive. The chain has TRBV28 and TRBJ2-7; 7 nucleotides line up with TRBD2. What was sequenced was PBMCs. CDR3 sequence: CASSSPVVAGGYEQYV. CDR3 coding DNA: TGTGCCAGCAGTTCCCCTGTTGTAGCGGGTGGCTACGAGCAGTACGTC.